The rows below give T cell receptor beta chains drawn from one sample of a study of neurological immune-mediated disorders. Via MiXCR, TCRdb re-called the 5' RACE reads, giving one row per CDR3 protein. Here the sample spans roughly 56,000 distinct CDR3 sequences, roughly an eighth being singletons. Sequenced: PBMCs. These TCRs come from a man aged 55 to 70 in good health. Each CDR3 is given with its conserved first and last residue. The D gene is left open where the match is weak. The size of a clone is reported for some rows only, either as once, few or many, or as a class for expanded clones.

d_gene,j_gene,len,abundance,v_gene,CDR3nt,CDR3aa
.,TRBJ2-1,16,many,TRBV21-1,TGTGCCAGCAGCACCTCAAGCGGGGGGGCCGACAATGAGCAGTTCTTC,CASSTSSGGADNEQFF
.,TRBJ2-1,11,many,TRBV29-1,TGCAGCGTTTCAGGGACAAGAGAGCAGTTCTTC,CSVSGTREQFF
TRBD2,TRBJ2-5,14,many,TRBV7-2,TGTGCCAGCAGCTTACAAGCGGGGGCAGAGACCCAGTACTTC,CASSLQAGAETQYF
.,TRBJ1-1,13,.,TRBV5-1,TGCGCCAGCAGCATGGGACAAAACACTGAAGCTTTCTTT,CASSMGQNTEAFF
.,TRBJ2-5,16,.,TRBV7-2,TGTGCCAGCACCCGAAATTCGCCCGGGATACCAGAGACCCAGTACTTC,CASTRNSPGIPETQYF
.,TRBJ2-7,14,many,TRBV5-5,TGTGCCAGCAGCTTGACCGGGCGTTTCTACGAGCAGTACTTC,CASSLTGRFYEQYF
TRBD2,TRBJ2-3,16,many,TRBV4-3,TGCGCCAGCAGCCCCGACGGCCCGGGAGGAGCAGATACGCAGTATTTT,CASSPDGPGGADTQYF
TRBD2,TRBJ2-1,13,many,TRBV20-1,TGCCCACCAAAGGGACTAGCGATGAATGAGCAGTTCTTC,CPPKGLAMNEQFF
TRBD2,TRBJ2-3,18,.,TRBV4-3,TGCGCCAGCAGCCAAGATCTGGAGCGGGGGGGCCGAGCAGATACGCAGTATTTT,CASSQDLERGGRADTQYF
.,TRBJ1-2,15,.,TRBV4-2,TGTGCCAGCAGCCGAGGACCAACGGAGAACTATGGCTACACCTTC,CASSRGPTENYGYTF
.,TRBJ1-1,14,many,TRBV20-1,TGCAGTGCCTTCCAAGGGCGCAAAGACACTGAAGCTTTCTTT,CSAFQGRKDTEAFF
TRBD1,TRBJ1-5,15,many,TRBV10-3,TGTGCCATCAGTCAGACAGGGGAGAGCAATCAGCCCCAGCATTTT,CAISQTGESNQPQHF
.,TRBJ1-1,13,few,TRBV20-1,TGCAGTGCTCAATATCAGGGAGGCGCTGAAGCTTTCTTT,CSAQYQGGAEAFF
TRBD1,TRBJ1-5,16,many,TRBV6-2/TRBV6-3,TGTGCCAGCAGTTACTCCCAGGGGGCGGGCAATCAGCCCCAGCATTTT,CASSYSQGAGNQPQHF
TRBD1,TRBJ1-1,14,many,TRBV7-8,TGTGCCAGCAGCTCCGGGACAGTGAACACTGAAGCTTTCTTT,CASSSGTVNTEAFF
.,TRBJ1-2,12,many,TRBV6-5,TGTGCCAGCAGTCCATCGGGCCAAATCAAGACCTTC,CASSPSGQIKTF
.,TRBJ2-5,13,many,TRBV6-5,TGTGCCTCAGCAGTAGTGGGGACAGAGACCCAGTACTTC,CASAVVGTETQYF
.,TRBJ2-1,14,many,TRBV12-3/TRBV12-4,TGTGCCAGCAGTTTGGCGGCGGAGTACAATGAGCAGTTCTTC,CASSLAAEYNEQFF
.,TRBJ1-6,14,many,TRBV28,TGTGCCAGCAGGGACAGTATCTATAATTCACCCCTCCACTTT,CASRDSIYNSPLHF
.,TRBJ1-5,13,many,TRBV6-5,TGTGCCAGCAGTTACGTCGAGGGGCAGCCCCAGCATTTT,CASSYVEGQPQHF
.,TRBJ1-1,12,many,TRBV5-6,TGTGCCAGCAGCTTGATAACGGCTGAAGCTTTCTTT,CASSLITAEAFF
.,TRBJ2-3,16,many,TRBV9,TGTGCCAGCAGCACCCGAAGGGGGGGCGGCACAGATACGCAGTATTTT,CASSTRRGGGTDTQYF
.,TRBJ2-1,16,many,TRBV9,TGTGCCAGCAGCGTAGAGGGGGGGACCTCCTACAATGAGCAGTTCTTC,CASSVEGGTSYNEQFF
.,TRBJ1-4,15,many,TRBV20-1,TGCAGTGCTAGACTCCCGGGGGCGTTAAATGAAAAACTGTTTTTT,CSARLPGALNEKLFF
.,TRBJ1-5,15,many,TRBV10-3,TGTGCCATCAGTCGAAGTTTGAGGAGCGATCAGCCCCAGCATTTT,CAISRSLRSDQPQHF
.,TRBJ1-6,14,many,TRBV4-3,TGCGCCAGCAGCCTAGGACTCGATAATTCACCCCTCCACTTT,CASSLGLDNSPLHF
TRBD1,TRBJ2-7,14,.,TRBV6-1,TGTGCCAGCAAGTTTGGGACAGATCGTACCGAGCAGTACTTC,CASKFGTDRTEQYF
.,TRBJ1-2,14,many,TRBV20-1,TGCAGTGCTAGCAGGGAGGGAAGGAACTATGGCTACACCTTC,CSASREGRNYGYTF
TRBD2,TRBJ2-3,15,many,TRBV20-1,TGCAGTGCTAGAAATCTAGCGGTTAGCACAGATACGCAGTATTTT,CSARNLAVSTDTQYF
TRBD2,TRBJ2-3,18,once,TRBV4-3,TGCGCCAGCAGCCAAGATACCCCTAGCGGGGCTAGCACAGATACGCATTATTTC,CASSQDTPSGASTDTHYF
.,TRBJ2-7,13,few,TRBV10-3,TGTGCCATCAGTGAGCAGGATCTCTACGAGCAGTACTTC,CAISEQDLYEQYF
TRBD2,TRBJ2-7,15,many,TRBV20-1,TGCAGTGCCGGCCCCCGGACTAGCGGGACCTACGAGCAGTACTTC,CSAGPRTSGTYEQYF
.,TRBJ1-2,13,many,TRBV6-6,TGTGCCAGCAGTTACGACGGGTCCTATGGCTACACCTTC,CASSYDGSYGYTF
.,TRBJ2-7,15,many,TRBV28,TGTGCCAGCACCCCCAACTTGGGCAGTTCCTACGAGCAGTACTTC,CASTPNLGSSYEQYF
.,TRBJ1-6,14,many,TRBV25-1,TGTGCCAGCAGTGAACAACAGAAGCATTCACCCCTCCACTTT,CASSEQQKHSPLHF
.,TRBJ2-5,14,many,TRBV20-1,TGCAGTGCTAGAGATTCTTTGGGAGTGGAGACCCAGTACTTC,CSARDSLGVETQYF
TRBD1,TRBJ2-7,14,many,TRBV29-1,TGCAGCGTTCAGGGGACAGGCCTTACCTACGAGCAGTACTTC,CSVQGTGLTYEQYF
.,TRBJ2-5,17,many,TRBV7-9,TGTGCCAGCAGCCCCCAAGGGGGGGCGGGGGCACAAGAGACCCAGTACTTC,CASSPQGGAGAQETQYF
.,TRBJ1-2,15,.,TRBV4-3,TGCGCCAGCAGCCCGATTGACACGGGAATAAGGGGCTACACCTTC,CASSPIDTGIRGYTF
.,TRBJ2-5,11,many,TRBV7-2,TGTGCCAGCAGCTTCTCGGAGACCCAGTACTTC,CASSFSETQYF
TRBD1,TRBJ1-2,14,many,TRBV6-1,TGTGCCAGCAGTCCGGGACAGGGGGCGCCTGGCTACACCTTC,CASSPGQGAPGYTF
TRBD1,TRBJ1-1,15,many,TRBV18,TGTGCCAGCTCAACTTTCGACAGGGTGAACACTGAAGCTTTCTTT,CASSTFDRVNTEAFF
TRBD1,TRBJ2-2,13,many,TRBV25-1,TGTGCCAGCAGTGGGACAGGGACCGGGGAGCTGTTTTTT,CASSGTGTGELFF
.,TRBJ1-6,15,few,TRBV6-5,TGTGCCAGCATGAAAACGCAAGCCTATAATTCACCCCTCCACTTT,CASMKTQAYNSPLHF
.,TRBJ2-7,14,many,TRBV5-1,TGCGCCAGCAGCTTGGAGGACGGCGCCTACGAGCAGTACTTC,CASSLEDGAYEQYF
.,TRBJ2-1,15,many,TRBV11-2,TGTGCCAGCAGCTTAGTTGGTTTAGCGGCGACTGAGCAGTTCTTC,CASSLVGLAATEQFF
.,TRBJ1-2,15,many,TRBV6-5,TGTGCCAGCAGTTACCAATCCCGGGGGGCGTTTGGCTACACCTTC,CASSYQSRGAFGYTF
.,TRBJ2-6,14,many,TRBV6-4,TGTGCCAGCAGCCCTCAATCTGGGGCCAACGTCCTGACTTTC,CASSPQSGANVLTF
.,TRBJ2-7,15,many,TRBV29-1,TGCAGCGTTGAAGATGATGAGACAGGAGTCTACGAGCAGTACTTC,CSVEDDETGVYEQYF
.,TRBJ1-1,20,many,TRBV7-8,TGTGCCAGCAGCTTAGCTTTATTATTTGGGGCAGGTCGCATGAACACTGAAGCTTTCTTT,CASSLALLFGAGRMNTEAFF
TRBD1,TRBJ2-5,14,many,TRBV3-1,TGTGCCAGCAGCCAGACAGGGGATGAAGAGACCCAGTACTTC,CASSQTGDEETQYF
.,TRBJ2-3,14,many,TRBV29-1,TGCAGCTGGGGGGAGTGGACACTCACAGATACGCAGTATTTT,CSWGEWTLTDTQYF
TRBD1,TRBJ2-7,15,many,TRBV10-3,TGTGCCATCAGTGTGGCCGACAGGGGGAACTACGAGCAGTACTTC,CAISVADRGNYEQYF
TRBD1,TRBJ1-2,11,.,TRBV6-1,TGTGTGTCGACAGGGACCTATGGCTACACCTTC,CVSTGTYGYTF
.,TRBJ1-1,13,many,TRBV28,TGTGCCGGCCGGGACGGTGGGGTCACTGAAGCTTTCTTT,CAGRDGGVTEAFF
.,TRBJ2-1,14,many,TRBV5-1,TGCGCCAGCAGCTTTCCCTCGGCCTACAATGAGCAGTTCTTC,CASSFPSAYNEQFF
TRBD2,TRBJ2-3,15,.,TRBV27,TGTGCCAGCAGTTTTCTAGCGGGGGAACCAGATACGCAGTATTTT,CASSFLAGEPDTQYF